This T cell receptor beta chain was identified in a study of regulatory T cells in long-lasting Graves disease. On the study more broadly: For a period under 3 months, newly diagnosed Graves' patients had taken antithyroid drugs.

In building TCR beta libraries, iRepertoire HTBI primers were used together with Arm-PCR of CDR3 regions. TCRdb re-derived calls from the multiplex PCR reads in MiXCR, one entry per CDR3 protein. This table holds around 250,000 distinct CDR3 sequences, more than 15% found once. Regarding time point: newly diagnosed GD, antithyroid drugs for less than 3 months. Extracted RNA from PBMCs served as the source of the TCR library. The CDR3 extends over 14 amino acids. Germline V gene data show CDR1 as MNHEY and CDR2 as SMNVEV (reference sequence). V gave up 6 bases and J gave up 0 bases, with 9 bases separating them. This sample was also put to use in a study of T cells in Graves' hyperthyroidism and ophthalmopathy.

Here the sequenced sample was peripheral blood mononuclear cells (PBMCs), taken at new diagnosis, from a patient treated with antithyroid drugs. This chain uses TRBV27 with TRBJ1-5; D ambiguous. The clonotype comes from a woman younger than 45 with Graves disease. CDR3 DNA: TGTGCCAGCAGAGCAGGATATAGCAATCAGCCCCAGCATTTT. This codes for CASRAGYSNQPQHF.